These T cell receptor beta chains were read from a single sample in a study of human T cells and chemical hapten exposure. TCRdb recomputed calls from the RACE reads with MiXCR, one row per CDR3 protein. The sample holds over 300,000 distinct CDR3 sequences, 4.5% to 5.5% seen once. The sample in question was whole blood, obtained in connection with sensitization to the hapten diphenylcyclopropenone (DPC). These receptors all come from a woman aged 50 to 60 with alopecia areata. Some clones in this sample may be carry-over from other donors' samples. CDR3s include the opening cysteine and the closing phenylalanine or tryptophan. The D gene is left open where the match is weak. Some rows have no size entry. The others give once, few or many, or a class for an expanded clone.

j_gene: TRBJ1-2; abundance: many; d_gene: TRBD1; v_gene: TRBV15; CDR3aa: CATSRDQLGQGSGYTF; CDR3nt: TGTGCCACCAGCAGAGATCAGTTGGGACAGGGCTCTGGCTACACCTTC
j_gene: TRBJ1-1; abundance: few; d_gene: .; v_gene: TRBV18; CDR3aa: CASSSGATEAFF; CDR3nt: TGTGCCAGCTCGTCAGGGGCCACTGAAGCTTTCTTT
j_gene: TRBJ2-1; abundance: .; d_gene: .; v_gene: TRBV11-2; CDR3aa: CASSLDPISEGQFF; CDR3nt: TGTGCCAGCAGCTTAGATCCCATTAGCGAGGGGCAGTTCTTC
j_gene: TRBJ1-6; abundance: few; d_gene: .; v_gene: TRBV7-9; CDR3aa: CASSLRRPQDNSPIHF; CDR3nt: TGTGCCAGCAGCTTACGCCGGCCACAGGATAATTCACCCATCCACTTT
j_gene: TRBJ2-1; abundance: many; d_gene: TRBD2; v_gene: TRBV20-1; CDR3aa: CSASGEGEQFF; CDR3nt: TGCAGTGCTAGTGGGGAGGGTGAGCAGTTCTTC
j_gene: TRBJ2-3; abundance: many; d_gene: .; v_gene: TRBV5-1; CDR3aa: CASSLERAGVTDTQYF; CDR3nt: TGCGCCAGCAGCTTGGAACGGGCAGGGGTAACAGATACGCAGTATTTT
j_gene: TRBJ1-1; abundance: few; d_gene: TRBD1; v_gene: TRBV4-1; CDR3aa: CASSLTGKRTEAFF; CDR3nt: TGCGCCAGCAGCCTGACAGGGAAGAGGACTGAAGCTTTCTTT
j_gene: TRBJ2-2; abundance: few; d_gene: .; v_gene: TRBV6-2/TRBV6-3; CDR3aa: CASSYGGPGTGELFF; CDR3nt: TGTGCCAGCAGTTACGGAGGGCCGGGCACCGGGGAGCTGTTTTTT
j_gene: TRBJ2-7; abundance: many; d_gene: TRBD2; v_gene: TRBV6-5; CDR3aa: CASSLAASGSTHEQYF; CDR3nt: TGTGCCAGCAGTTTGGCCGCCAGCGGGAGCACCCACGAGCAGTACTTC
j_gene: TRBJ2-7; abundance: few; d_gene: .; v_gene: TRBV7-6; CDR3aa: CASSLNSGEQYF; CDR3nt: TGTGCCAGCAGCTTAAATAGTGGCGAGCAGTACTTC
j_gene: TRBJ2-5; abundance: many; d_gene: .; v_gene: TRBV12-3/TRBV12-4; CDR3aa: CASSFEKTQYF; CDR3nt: TGTGCCAGCAGTTTCGAGAAGACCCAGTACTTC
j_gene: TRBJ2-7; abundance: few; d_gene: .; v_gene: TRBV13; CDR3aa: CASSPGGGTGSYEQYF; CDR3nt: TGTGCCAGCAGCCCGGGGGGTGGGACAGGCTCCTACGAGCAGTACTTC
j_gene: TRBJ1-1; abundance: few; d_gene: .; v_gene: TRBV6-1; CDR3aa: CASSEGLRRTEAFF; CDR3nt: TGTGCCAGCAGTGAAGGGTTGAGGAGAACTGAAGCTTTCTTT
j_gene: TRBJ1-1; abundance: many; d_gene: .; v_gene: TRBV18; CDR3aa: CASSRDGGLGLNTEAFF; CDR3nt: TGTGCCAGCTCACGGGACGGCGGACTTGGGCTGAACACTGAAGCTTTCTTT
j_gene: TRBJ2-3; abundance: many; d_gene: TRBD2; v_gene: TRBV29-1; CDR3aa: CSVRGLAGAPIRTDTQYF; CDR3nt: TGCAGCGTTCGAGGGCTAGCGGGAGCCCCGATTCGCACAGATACGCAGTATTTT
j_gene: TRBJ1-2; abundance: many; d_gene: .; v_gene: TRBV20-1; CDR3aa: CSARDGGRTPNYGYTF; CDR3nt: TGCAGTGCTAGAGACGGAGGAAGGACCCCTAACTATGGCTACACCTTC
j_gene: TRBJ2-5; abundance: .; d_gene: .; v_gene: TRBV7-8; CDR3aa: CASSPQTEETQYF; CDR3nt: TGTGCCAGCAGCCCGCAGACGGAAGAGACCCAGTACTTC
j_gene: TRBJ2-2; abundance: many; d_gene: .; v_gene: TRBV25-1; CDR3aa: CATADGDTNTGELFF; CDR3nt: TGTGCCACCGCTGATGGTGACACAAACACCGGGGAGCTGTTTTTT
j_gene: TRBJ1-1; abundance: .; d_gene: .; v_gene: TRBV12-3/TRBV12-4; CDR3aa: CASSIGGATEAFF; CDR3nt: TGTGCCAGCAGCATAGGAGGGGCGACTGAAGCTTTCTTT
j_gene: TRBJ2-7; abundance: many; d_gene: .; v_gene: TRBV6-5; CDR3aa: CASRHGGEQYF; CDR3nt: TGTGCCAGCAGACACGGAGGCGAGCAGTACTTC
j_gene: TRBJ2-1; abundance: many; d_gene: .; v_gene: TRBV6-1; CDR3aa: CASSGAASYNEQFF; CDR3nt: TGTGCCAGCAGTGGAGCGGCATCCTACAATGAGCAGTTCTTC
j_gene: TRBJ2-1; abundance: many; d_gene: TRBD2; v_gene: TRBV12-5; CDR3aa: CASLATGGNNEQFF; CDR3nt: TGTGCTAGTCTAGCTACGGGAGGGAACAATGAGCAGTTCTTC
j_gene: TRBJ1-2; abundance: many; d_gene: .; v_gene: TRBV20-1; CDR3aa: CSAHHQGGVYGYTF; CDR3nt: TGCAGTGCTCACCATCAGGGAGGGGTCTATGGCTACACCTTC
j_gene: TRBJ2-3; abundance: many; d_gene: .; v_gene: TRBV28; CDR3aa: CASSPHWTVLPTDTQYF; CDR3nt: TGTGCCAGCAGCCCGCACTGGACAGTGCTACCCACAGATACGCAGTATTTT
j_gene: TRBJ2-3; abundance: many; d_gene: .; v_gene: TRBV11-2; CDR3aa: CASSLELLATYTDTQYF; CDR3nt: TGTGCCAGCAGCTTAGAACTCCTAGCGACCTACACAGATACGCAGTATTTT
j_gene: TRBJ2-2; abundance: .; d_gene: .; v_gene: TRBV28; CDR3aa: CASRYQAAGELFF; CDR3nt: TGTGCCAGCAGGTATCAGGCAGCCGGGGAGCTGTTTTTT
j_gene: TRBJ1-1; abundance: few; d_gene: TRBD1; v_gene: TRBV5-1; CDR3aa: CATKPGQGNTEAFF; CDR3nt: TGCGCCACCAAGCCGGGACAGGGAAACACTGAAGCTTTCTTT
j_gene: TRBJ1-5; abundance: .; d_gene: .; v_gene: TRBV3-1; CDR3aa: CASSQDPGKGQPQHF; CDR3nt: TGTGCCAGCAGCCAAGATCCCGGGAAAGGTCAGCCCCAGCATTTT
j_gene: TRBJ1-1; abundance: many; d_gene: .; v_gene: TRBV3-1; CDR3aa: CASSPPPLGANTEAFF; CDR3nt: TGTGCCAGCAGCCCTCCACCGCTGGGGGCGAACACTGAAGCTTTCTTT
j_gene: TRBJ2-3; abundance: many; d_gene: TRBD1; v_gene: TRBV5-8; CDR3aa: CASSSGQGSTDTQYF; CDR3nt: TGTGCCAGCAGCTCAGGACAGGGCAGCACAGATACGCAGTATTTT
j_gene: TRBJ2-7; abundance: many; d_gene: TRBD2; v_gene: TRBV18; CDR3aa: CASSPREAYEQYF; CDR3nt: TGTGCCAGCTCACCGCGGGAGGCCTACGAGCAGTACTTC
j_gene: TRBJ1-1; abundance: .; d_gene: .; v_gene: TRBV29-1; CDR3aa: CSAEGTPRGNTEAFF; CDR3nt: TGCAGCGCAGAAGGGACCCCCCGCGGGAACACTGAAGCTTTCTTT
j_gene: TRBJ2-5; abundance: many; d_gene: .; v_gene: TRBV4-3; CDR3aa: CASSQAGLGGEETQYF; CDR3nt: TGCGCCAGCAGCCAAGCCGGGCTTGGAGGCGAGGAGACCCAGTACTTC